The present T cell receptor beta chain was sequenced within a study of blood T cells in healthy people across ages. Study-wide points: CMV status of donors was unknown, possibly confounding expanded clonotype changes.

For the second PCR, which ran for roughly 7 to 11 cycles, a sample-barcoded 5' primer and a J-beta primer mix were used. TCRdb reprocessed the 5' RACE reads via MiXCR and lists one record per CDR3 protein. The sample contains approximately 820,000 distinct CDR3 sequences, around 45% of which appear only once. Only a few counts were recorded for this clonotype. The antigen is not known. The individuals who served as donors were healthy Caucasians living in Russia, aged roughly 6 to 100. Sequencing was performed on blood. The origin of this receptor is a man between 60 and 75 years old in good health.

In DNA form, the CDR3 reads TGTGCCAGCTCACTACTGGACAGTGCGAACTATGGCTACACCTTC. It specifies CASSLLDSANYGYTF. The rearrangement joins TRBV18 to TRBJ1-2; tentatively, D is TRBD1 (6 bases). V was shortened by 4 bases and J by 2 bases, with 14 bases between the two germline ends. In germline, CDR1 is KGHSH, CDR2 LQKENI. CDR3 length: 15 residues.